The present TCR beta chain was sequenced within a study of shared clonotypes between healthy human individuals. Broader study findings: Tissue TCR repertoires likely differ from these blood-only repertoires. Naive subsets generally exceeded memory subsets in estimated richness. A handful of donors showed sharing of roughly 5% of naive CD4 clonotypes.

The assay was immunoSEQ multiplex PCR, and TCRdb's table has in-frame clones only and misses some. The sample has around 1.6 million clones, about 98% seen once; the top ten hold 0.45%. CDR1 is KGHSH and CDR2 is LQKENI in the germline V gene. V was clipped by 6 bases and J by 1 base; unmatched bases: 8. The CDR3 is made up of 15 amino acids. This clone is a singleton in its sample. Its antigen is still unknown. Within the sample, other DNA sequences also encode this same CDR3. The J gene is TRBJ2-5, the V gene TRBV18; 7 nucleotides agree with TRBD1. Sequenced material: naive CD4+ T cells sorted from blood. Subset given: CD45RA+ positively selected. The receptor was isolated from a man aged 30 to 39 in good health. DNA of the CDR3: TGTGCCAGCTCTCCAGGGACAGATCCCCAAGAGACCCAGTACTTC. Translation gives CASSPGTDPQETQYF.